This T cell receptor beta chain was identified in a study of blood T cell repertoires in COVID-19. This clone came up once. Here immunoSEQ multiplex PCR was the method, and the copy in TCRdb shows in-frame clones only, minus some. The profile shows around 220,000 clones, approximately 79% of them singletons. This CDR3 contains 18 residues. Unmatched junction bases numbered 6, after V lost 5 bases and J lost 1 base. CDR1 is MDHEN and CDR2 is SYDVKM in the germline V gene. The TCR originated in a human donor in a cohort sampled during active COVID-19. The chain employs TRBV28 and TRBJ2-6; TRBD1 agrees at 12 bases. Specimen: peripheral blood. DNA of the CDR3: TGTGCCAGCAGTCCTGGGACAGGGGGCGGATCTGGGGCCAACGTCCTGACTTTC. Translated, it gives CASSPGTGGGSGANVLTF.